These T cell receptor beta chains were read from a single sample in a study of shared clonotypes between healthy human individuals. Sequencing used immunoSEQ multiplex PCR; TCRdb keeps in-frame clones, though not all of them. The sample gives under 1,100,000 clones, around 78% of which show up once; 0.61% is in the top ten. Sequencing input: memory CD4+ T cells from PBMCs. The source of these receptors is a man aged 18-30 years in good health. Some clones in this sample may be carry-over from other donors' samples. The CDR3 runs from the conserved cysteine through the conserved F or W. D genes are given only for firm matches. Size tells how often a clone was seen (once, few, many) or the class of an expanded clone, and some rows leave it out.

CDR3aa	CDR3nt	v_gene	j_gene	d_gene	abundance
CASSQTRDYNEQFF	TGTGCCAGCAGCCAAACTAGGGACTACAATGAGCAGTTCTTC	TRBV11-2	TRBJ2-1	.	.
CASSLGGGTYEQYF	TGTGCCAGCAGTTTGGGTGGCGGAACCTACGAGCAGTACTTC	TRBV28	TRBJ2-7	.	.
CASSLRLAGDADTQYF	TGTGCCAGCAGCTTAAGACTAGCGGGAGATGCAGATACGCAGTATTTT	TRBV5-4	TRBJ2-3	TRBD2	.
CASSLGQGEFF	TGTGCCAGCAGCTTAGGACAGGGCGAGTTCTTC	TRBV7-2	TRBJ2-1	TRBD1	.
CASSWISTETQYF	TGTGCCAGCAGCTGGATTAGCACAGAGACCCAGTACTTC	TRBV7-2	TRBJ2-5	.	.
CASSLDRATDTQYF	TGTGCCAGCAGCTTAGACAGGGCCACAGATACGCAGTATTTT	TRBV7-9	TRBJ2-3	.	.
CAISDGQAGEQYF	TGTGCCATCAGTGATGGGCAGGCCGGGGAGCAGTACTTC	TRBV10-3	TRBJ2-7	.	.
CASSQDRQGAPLRAFF	TGCGCCAGCAGCCAAGATAGGCAGGGGGCTCCCCTCAGAGCTTTCTTT	TRBV4-3	TRBJ1-1	TRBD1	.
CASSFRDRDHYEQYF	TGTGCCAGCAGCTTCCGGGACAGGGACCACTACGAGCAGTACTTC	TRBV7-2	TRBJ2-7	TRBD1	.
CASSFTSGISGELFF	TGTGCCAGCAGCTTTACTAGCGGGATTAGCGGGGAGCTGTTTTTT	TRBV11-2	TRBJ2-2	TRBD2	.
CASSFSGANTEAFF	TGTGCCAGCAGCTTTTCAGGGGCGAACACTGAAGCTTTCTTT	TRBV7-3	TRBJ1-1	.	many
CASSTGVGEKLFF	TGTGCCAGCAGTACGGGGGTAGGAGAAAAACTGTTTTTT	TRBV7-3	TRBJ1-4	.	.
CAISGPTGARDEQYF	TGTGCCATCAGTGGTCCAACAGGGGCACGGGACGAGCAGTACTTC	TRBV10-3	TRBJ2-7	TRBD1	.
CASTLSSGYEQYF	TGCGCCAGCACCCTCTCGAGCGGGTACGAGCAGTACTTC	TRBV5-1	TRBJ2-7	.	.
CASSLLAGGLETQYF	TGTGCCAGCAGTTTATTAGCGGGAGGGCTGGAGACCCAGTACTTC	TRBV27	TRBJ2-5	TRBD2	.
CASSLVPGNTEAFF	TGTGCCAGCAGCTTAGTGCCGGGGAACACTGAAGCTTTCTTT	TRBV11-2	TRBJ1-1	.	.
CASSYWSGSGELFF	TGTGCCAGCAGTTACTGGAGCGGGAGCGGGGAGCTGTTTTTT	TRBV6-5	TRBJ2-2	TRBD2	.
CASSFSQWNTEAFF	TGTGCCAGCAGCTTCTCCCAGTGGAACACTGAAGCTTTCTTT	TRBV5-5	TRBJ1-1	.	.
CASSLGLVDRVLQETQYF	TGCGCCAGCAGCTTGGGGTTGGTCGACAGAGTGCTCCAAGAGACCCAGTACTTC	TRBV5-1	TRBJ2-5	.	.
CASSHPSGRLADTQYF	TGTGCCAGCTCACACCCCAGCGGGAGGCTGGCAGATACGCAGTATTTT	TRBV25-1	TRBJ2-3	TRBD2	.
CASSLRARTEAFF	TGTGCCAGCAGTTTAAGGGCAAGGACTGAAGCTTTCTTT	TRBV28	TRBJ1-1	.	.
CASSHTEGGAWTEAFF	TGTGCCAGCAGCCATACTGAAGGTGGGGCTTGGACTGAAGCTTTCTTT	TRBV7-2	TRBJ1-1	.	.
CASSPSSPGDQPQHF	TGTGCCAGCAGTCCCTCTTCTCCAGGGGATCAGCCCCAGCATTTT	TRBV14	TRBJ1-5	.	.
CASSLGRGSPLHF	TGTGCCAGCAGCTTGGGACGGGGTTCACCCCTCCACTTT	TRBV5-6	TRBJ1-6	.	.
CATSRVIAQVGTQYF	TGTGCCACCAGCAGAGTAATCGCTCAAGTGGGGACCCAGTACTTC	TRBV15	TRBJ2-5	.	.
CASSHTGAQETQYF	TGTGCCAGCTCACACACAGGGGCCCAAGAGACCCAGTACTTC	TRBV18	TRBJ2-5	TRBD1	.
CASSEQGARTYEQYF	TGTGCCAGCAGTGAGCAGGGGGCGCGGACCTACGAGCAGTACTTC	TRBV6-1	TRBJ2-7	TRBD1	.
CSVTEHEEQYF	TGCAGCGTGACCGAACACGAGGAGCAGTACTTC	TRBV29-1	TRBJ2-7	.	.
CASNQEDSLYGYTF	TGTGCCTCCAATCAGGAGGACAGCCTATATGGCTACACCTTC	TRBV10-3	TRBJ1-2	.	.
CASSENLYYEQYF	TGCGCCAGCAGTGAAAACCTATACTACGAGCAGTACTTC	TRBV10-2	TRBJ2-7	.	.
CASSLSSREAFF	TGTGCCAGCAGCTTATCCTCTCGGGAAGCTTTCTTT	TRBV11-2	TRBJ1-1	.	.
CASSEVPGADGYTF	TGTGCCAGCAGTGAAGTACCAGGGGCCGATGGCTACACCTTC	TRBV2	TRBJ1-2	.	many
CASSERLAGSYNEQFF	TGTGCCAGCAGTGAAAGGCTAGCGGGGTCCTACAATGAGCAGTTCTTC	TRBV2	TRBJ2-1	TRBD2	.
CASSQGGGAGMRGEQFF	TGCGCCAGCAGCCAAGGCGGCGGGGCAGGGATGAGAGGTGAGCAGTTCTTC	TRBV4-3	TRBJ2-1	.	few
CATTREGNQPQHF	TGTGCCACCACGAGGGAGGGCAATCAGCCCCAGCATTTT	TRBV7-2	TRBJ1-5	.	.
CASSSNRFPNTEAFF	TGTGCCAGCTCATCGAACAGGTTTCCGAACACTGAAGCTTTCTTT	TRBV18	TRBJ1-1	.	.
CASSSPTGGSSGNTIYF	TGTGCCAGCTCATCGCCGACAGGGGGCAGCTCTGGAAACACCATATATTTT	TRBV18	TRBJ1-3	TRBD1	.
CASRYNSYEQYF	TGTGCCAGCAGGTACAACTCCTACGAGCAGTACTTC	TRBV2	TRBJ2-7	.	.
CASSWGGGAGTGELFF	TGCGCCAGCAGCTGGGGCGGTGGGGCCGGGACCGGGGAGCTGTTTTTT	TRBV5-1	TRBJ2-2	.	few
CASSQEVGGGYEQYF	TGCGCCAGCAGCCAAGAGGTTGGAGGGGGCTACGAGCAGTACTTC	TRBV4-3	TRBJ2-7	.	.
CASRSMRQGTTEAFF	TGTGCCAGCAGATCGATGAGACAGGGAACGACTGAAGCTTTCTTT	TRBV2	TRBJ1-1	TRBD1	.
CASSFGAGGVNQPQHF	TGTGCCAGCAGTTTCGGGGCAGGGGGGGTCAATCAGCCCCAGCATTTT	TRBV28	TRBJ1-5	TRBD1	.
CASLRGANSGNTIYF	TGTGCCAGCTTAAGGGGGGCTAACTCTGGAAACACCATATATTTT	TRBV28	TRBJ1-3	.	.
CAGDHNKKLFF	TGTGCTGGGGACCATAATAAAAAACTGTTTTTT	TRBV30	TRBJ1-4	.	.
CASSPRFRGNQPQHF	TGTGCCAGCAGCCCCAGGTTTAGGGGCAATCAGCCCCAGCATTTT	TRBV2	TRBJ1-5	.	.
CASSFRQFDASYQADTQYF	TGTGCCAGCAGTTTTCGACAGTTTGACGCCTCGTATCAGGCAGATACGCAGTATTTT	TRBV27	TRBJ2-3	.	.
CASSLVQGTQGYTF	TGTGCCAGCAGCTTAGTGCAGGGTACCCAGGGCTACACCTTC	TRBV7-9	TRBJ1-2	.	few
CASSPGQNNYGYTF	TGTGCCAGCAGCCCGGGACAGAACAACTATGGCTACACCTTC	TRBV7-9	TRBJ1-2	TRBD1	few
CASSSGLAGGELFF	TGTGCCAGCAGCTCGGGACTAGCAGGCGGGGAGCTGTTTTTT	TRBV5-4	TRBJ2-2	TRBD2	.
CASSLNEYGYTF	TGTGCCAGCAGCTTAAACGAATATGGCTACACCTTC	TRBV7-9	TRBJ1-2	.	.
CASSPRQSRTTEAFF	TGTGCCAGCTCACCAAGACAGTCGCGAACCACTGAAGCTTTCTTT	TRBV18	TRBJ1-1	.	few
CASSPPVAGGTHYEQYF	TGTGCCAGCTCACCACCGGTGGCAGGCGGTACCCACTACGAGCAGTACTTC	TRBV18	TRBJ2-7	.	.
CASSQGLAGSRDEQFF	TGCGCCAGCAGCCAGGGACTAGCGGGTTCGCGGGATGAGCAGTTCTTC	TRBV5-1	TRBJ2-1	TRBD2	.
CASSSPQGKEETQYF	TGTGCCAGCAGCTCCCCCCAGGGGAAGGAAGAGACCCAGTACTTC	TRBV5-4	TRBJ2-5	.	.
CASSQDPLPNQPQHF	TGCGCCAGCAGCCAAGATCCCCTACCGAATCAGCCCCAGCATTTT	TRBV4-3	TRBJ1-5	.	.
CASSVNSPLHF	TGTGCCAGCAGTGTAAATTCACCCCTCCACTTT	TRBV2	TRBJ1-6	.	few
CASSPQGTSGLLRF	TGTGCCAGCTCACCACAGGGGACTAGCGGGCTGCTCAGGTTC	TRBV18	TRBJ2-7	TRBD2	few